This T cell receptor (beta chain) was sequenced in a study of blood T cell repertoires in COVID-19. Sequencing used immunoSEQ multiplex PCR; TCRdb keeps in-frame clones, though not all of them. Here the sample spans a few hundred thousand clones, about 90% being singletons. This clone was seen a few times. The trim removed 6 bases at V and 6 bases at J, leaving 6 bases unmatched. Per the germline V gene, CDR1 is ENHRY and CDR2 is SYGVKD. This CDR3 region has 14 residues. This sequence joins TRBV10-3 and TRBJ1-4, with 8 bases aligning to TRBD1. This receptor was identified in a woman aged 70-85 years with COVID-19, enrolled during active disease. The material sequenced was peripheral blood. CDR3 in DNA: TGTGCCATCAGGCCAACAGGGGGTGATGAAAAACTGTTTTTT. Translating it yields CAIRPTGGDEKLFF.